A selection of T cell receptor beta chains follows, all from one sample in a study of cytomegalovirus exposure and HLA in healthy donors. Some clones are missing from TCRdb's copy, which holds only in-frame ones; the method was immunoSEQ multiplex PCR. The sample shows 100,000 to 150,000 clones, roughly three quarters of them seen only once. The sequencing sample was made of PBMCs. Receptors were obtained from a man aged 25-45 years in good health and CMV-seropositive. Both conserved end residues are part of each CDR3. The order of the fields is clone size, J gene, D gene, V gene, CDR3 DNA, CDR3 protein. The D gene is left open where the match is weak. A clone size is listed for some rows: how often the clone was seen (once, few, many), or a class if it is expanded.

abundance: .
j_gene: TRBJ2-5
d_gene: .
v_gene: TRBV5-5
CDR3nt: TGTGCCAGCAGCTTGATTGGGGCAGCCCAAGAGACCCAGTACTTC
CDR3aa: CASSLIGAAQETQYF

abundance: once
j_gene: TRBJ2-5
d_gene: .
v_gene: TRBV29-1
CDR3nt: TGCAGCGTTGTTGCAGGGCGAGAGACCCAGTACTTC
CDR3aa: CSVVAGRETQYF

abundance: .
j_gene: TRBJ1-5
d_gene: TRBD1
v_gene: TRBV7-2
CDR3nt: TGTGCCAGCAGCTTAGGACAGGGGGCACATAGCAATCAGCCCCAGCATTTT
CDR3aa: CASSLGQGAHSNQPQHF

abundance: .
j_gene: TRBJ2-1
d_gene: TRBD2
v_gene: TRBV5-6
CDR3nt: TGTGCCAGCAGCTTGCGGGAGGTCTCCTACAATGAGCAGTTCTTC
CDR3aa: CASSLREVSYNEQFF

abundance: .
j_gene: TRBJ2-1
d_gene: .
v_gene: TRBV6-5
CDR3nt: TGTGCCAGCAGAGAATCTCAGGGAAACGGCAATGAGCAGTTCTTC
CDR3aa: CASRESQGNGNEQFF

abundance: .
j_gene: TRBJ1-1
d_gene: .
v_gene: TRBV6-5
CDR3nt: TGTGCCAGCAGTTACTCTTCTAGTATTAACACTGAAGCTTTCTTT
CDR3aa: CASSYSSSINTEAFF

abundance: .
j_gene: TRBJ2-1
d_gene: .
v_gene: TRBV6-1
CDR3nt: TGTGCCAGCAGTGAACCAACGAGGGGACTCTCCTACAATGAGCAGTTCTTC
CDR3aa: CASSEPTRGLSYNEQFF

abundance: .
j_gene: TRBJ2-7
d_gene: TRBD2
v_gene: TRBV2
CDR3nt: TGTGCCAGCGGCCCGGGACTAGCGATGTACGAGCAGTACTTC
CDR3aa: CASGPGLAMYEQYF

abundance: .
j_gene: TRBJ2-1
d_gene: .
v_gene: TRBV9
CDR3nt: TGTGCCAGCAGCGCTCGGCTCGGGGACAAGTACAATGAGCAGTTCTTC
CDR3aa: CASSARLGDKYNEQFF

abundance: .
j_gene: TRBJ1-1
d_gene: .
v_gene: TRBV27
CDR3nt: TGTGCCAGCAGTTTAACAGGGAATACTGAAGCTTTCTTT
CDR3aa: CASSLTGNTEAFF

abundance: .
j_gene: TRBJ1-4
d_gene: .
v_gene: TRBV10-3
CDR3nt: TGTGCCATCAGTGCGGGGAGCGGGGGTGAAAAACTGTTTTTT
CDR3aa: CAISAGSGGEKLFF

abundance: few
j_gene: TRBJ1-4
d_gene: TRBD1
v_gene: TRBV10-3
CDR3nt: TGTGCCATCAAGCAGGGGGCTAATGAAAAACTGTTTTTT
CDR3aa: CAIKQGANEKLFF

abundance: .
j_gene: TRBJ2-7
d_gene: TRBD2
v_gene: TRBV15
CDR3nt: TGTGCCACCAGCAGAACTAGCGGCATCGACTACGAGCAGTACTTC
CDR3aa: CATSRTSGIDYEQYF

abundance: .
j_gene: TRBJ2-7
d_gene: TRBD2
v_gene: TRBV5-1
CDR3nt: TGCGCCAGCAGCCTCGGAGGAGCGGGAGGCTACGAGCAGTACTTC
CDR3aa: CASSLGGAGGYEQYF

abundance: .
j_gene: TRBJ2-3
d_gene: TRBD1
v_gene: TRBV6-4
CDR3nt: TGTGCCAGCAGTGAACAGGGGACGGGCACAGATACGCAGTATTTT
CDR3aa: CASSEQGTGTDTQYF

abundance: .
j_gene: TRBJ2-6
d_gene: TRBD2
v_gene: TRBV27
CDR3nt: TGTGCCAGCAGTTTATTAAGACTAGCGGCCTCTGGGGCCAACGTCCTGACTTTC
CDR3aa: CASSLLRLAASGANVLTF

abundance: .
j_gene: TRBJ2-3
d_gene: TRBD1
v_gene: TRBV29-1
CDR3nt: TGCAGCGTTGAATTGGGGACAGGGGGCCCAGATACGCAGTATTTT
CDR3aa: CSVELGTGGPDTQYF

abundance: once
j_gene: TRBJ2-7
d_gene: TRBD2
v_gene: TRBV5-1
CDR3nt: TGCGCCAGCAGCTTCGGAACTAGCGGGAGGGCCGACGAGCAGTACTTC
CDR3aa: CASSFGTSGRADEQYF

abundance: .
j_gene: TRBJ2-7
d_gene: .
v_gene: TRBV6-1
CDR3nt: TGTGCCAGCACCGCTGACGAGACTGGCGAGCAGTACTTC
CDR3aa: CASTADETGEQYF

abundance: .
j_gene: TRBJ2-5
d_gene: TRBD2
v_gene: TRBV7-9
CDR3nt: TGTGCCAGCAGCTTACCCAAAGGACTAGCGGAGGCCGGGATGTGGACCCAGTACTTC
CDR3aa: CASSLPKGLAEAGMWTQYF

abundance: .
j_gene: TRBJ2-2
d_gene: .
v_gene: TRBV5-4
CDR3nt: TGTGCCAGCAGCCGGGACACCGCGAACACCGGGGAGCTGTTTTTT
CDR3aa: CASSRDTANTGELFF

abundance: .
j_gene: TRBJ2-7
d_gene: TRBD1
v_gene: TRBV7-9
CDR3nt: TGTGCCAGCAGCCCTTCAGGGGGCATCCCCTACGAGCAGTACTTC
CDR3aa: CASSPSGGIPYEQYF

abundance: .
j_gene: TRBJ2-1
d_gene: .
v_gene: TRBV7-2
CDR3nt: TGTGCCAGCAGCGTGGGAGCGGCCAATGAGCAGTTCTTC
CDR3aa: CASSVGAANEQFF

abundance: .
j_gene: TRBJ1-2
d_gene: TRBD1
v_gene: TRBV27
CDR3nt: TGTGCCAGCAGTCTACAGGGGGGATTGATCTATGGCTACACCTTC
CDR3aa: CASSLQGGLIYGYTF

abundance: .
j_gene: TRBJ2-2
d_gene: TRBD2
v_gene: TRBV4-3
CDR3nt: TGCGCCAGCAGCCATCATGAGCGGGACTTCACCGGGGAGCTGTTTTTT
CDR3aa: CASSHHERDFTGELFF

abundance: .
j_gene: TRBJ2-3
d_gene: .
v_gene: TRBV6-1
CDR3nt: TGTGCCAGCATTACGACAGATAGCACAGATACGCAGTATTTT
CDR3aa: CASITTDSTDTQYF

abundance: .
j_gene: TRBJ2-1
d_gene: .
v_gene: TRBV27
CDR3nt: TGTGCCAGCAGCTTCGGGGGTGAGCAGTTCTTC
CDR3aa: CASSFGGEQFF

abundance: .
j_gene: TRBJ1-3
d_gene: .
v_gene: TRBV5-6
CDR3nt: TGTGCCAGCAGCCCCCTGACGAGGTCGTCTGGAAACACCATATATTTT
CDR3aa: CASSPLTRSSGNTIYF

abundance: .
j_gene: TRBJ2-5
d_gene: TRBD2
v_gene: TRBV4-2
CDR3nt: TGTGCCAGCAGCCAAGATGGAGCGGGAGGAGGGGAGACCCAGTACTTC
CDR3aa: CASSQDGAGGGETQYF

abundance: few
j_gene: TRBJ1-1
d_gene: .
v_gene: TRBV4-1
CDR3nt: TGCGCCAGCAGCCCCTACAGCGGCCAAGAGGCTTTCTTT
CDR3aa: CASSPYSGQEAFF

abundance: .
j_gene: TRBJ2-7
d_gene: TRBD1
v_gene: TRBV18
CDR3nt: TGTGCTAGCTCATCGGACAGGGGTCCCTACGAGCAGTACTTC
CDR3aa: CASSSDRGPYEQYF

abundance: .
j_gene: TRBJ1-5
d_gene: TRBD1
v_gene: TRBV4-3
CDR3nt: TGCGCCAGCAGCCAAGATCGGCAGGGGGCCTTTTCCCAGCATTTT
CDR3aa: CASSQDRQGAFSQHF

abundance: .
j_gene: TRBJ2-4
d_gene: TRBD1
v_gene: TRBV9
CDR3nt: TGTGCCAGCAGCGGGACCCCCGGACAGGGGGTAAATCGGGCCAAAAACATTCAGTACTTC
CDR3aa: CASSGTPGQGVNRAKNIQYF